This TCR beta chain was captured in a study of vaccination effects on CD4 cells after COVID-19. Study at large: Participants completed two doses of the BNT162b2 or mRNA-1273 vaccine. Study findings and constraints: In healthy vaccinees, only 1 of 255 vaccine-induced clones cross-reacted with common cold coronaviruses. No early post-infection timepoints were available in the study, which also included few convalescent patients.

About this clone itself: Its antigen remains unknown.

Using viral peptide pools, the ViraFEST assay grew out antigen-specific CD4+ T cells prior to sequencing. It was after approximately 10 days of culture that CD4+ T cells were isolated. Vaccinated recipients, who were negative for nucleocapsid antibodies, had no history of SARS-CoV-2 infection. Produced via immunoSEQ multiplex PCR; TCRdb's table is partial and in-frame only. This table has about 73,000 clones, 60% to 85% appearing once. The germline V and J ends were trimmed by 3 bases and 5 bases, with 10 bases remaining between them. The CDR3 consists of 14 residues. The germline CDR1 and CDR2 sequences are SGHNT and YENEEA.

V usage is TRBV11-3 and J usage is TRBJ2-2, with a weak D call TRBD2 (6 bases). The receptor's source is a human donor who received a COVID-19 vaccine. Sequences were derived from CD4+ T cells from PBMCs cultured with SARS-CoV-2 spike peptides, sampled before COVID-19 vaccination. The chain's CDR3 is CASSFRSGTGELFF. The CDR3 DNA reads TGTGCCAGCAGCTTCAGGAGCGGGACCGGGGAGCTGTTTTTT. The full variable domain, in which reference TRBV11-3 and TRBJ2-2 provide the parts outside the CDR3, is EAGVVQSPRYKIIEKKQPVAFWCNPISGHNTLYWYLQNLGQGPELLIRYENEEAVDDSQLPKDRFSAERLKGVDSTLKIQPAELGDSAVYLCASSFRSGTGELFFGEGSRLTVL.